A selection of T cell receptor beta chains follows, all from one sample in a study of cytomegalovirus exposure and HLA in healthy donors. Produced via immunoSEQ multiplex PCR; TCRdb's table is partial and in-frame only. Among under 200,000 clones, 82% were seen once, and the ten largest hold approximately 1.5%. Sequenced sample: PBMCs. The receptor source for this set is a male donor in good health and CMV-seronegative. The CDR3 runs from the conserved cysteine through the conserved F or W. D genes are given only for firm matches. Clone size is shown for a subset of rows, as once, few, many or a class of expanded clone.

CDR3: CASSQNRVTEAFF
DNA: TGTGCCAGCAGTCAGAACAGGGTCACTGAAGCTTTCTTT
D: .
size: .
J: TRBJ1-1
V: TRBV27

CDR3: CASSFRGTSYEQYF
DNA: TGTGCCAGCAGCTTCAGAGGGACATCCTACGAGCAGTACTTC
D: .
size: .
J: TRBJ2-7
V: TRBV5-6

CDR3: CASREGLAEKNTGELFF
DNA: TGTGCCAGCAGGGAGGGACTAGCGGAGAAGAACACCGGGGAGCTGTTTTTT
D: TRBD2
size: few
J: TRBJ2-2
V: TRBV7-9

CDR3: CASSLAQQLETQYF
DNA: TGTGCCAGCAGCTTAGCGCAACAGTTGGAGACCCAGTACTTC
D: .
size: once
J: TRBJ2-5
V: TRBV7-2

CDR3: CASSESEVGYTF
DNA: TGTGCCAGCAGTGAGTCAGAGGTGGGCTACACCTTC
D: .
size: few
J: TRBJ1-2
V: TRBV6-5

CDR3: CASSYGGTGAYEQYF
DNA: TGTGCCAGCAGTTACGGGGGGACAGGGGCCTACGAGCAGTACTTC
D: TRBD1
size: .
J: TRBJ2-7
V: TRBV6-5

CDR3: CASRPGQSGNTIYF
DNA: TGTGCCAGCAGACCTGGACAGTCTGGAAACACCATATATTTT
D: .
size: .
J: TRBJ1-3
V: TRBV6-5

CDR3: CASKIASNTGELFF
DNA: TGTGCCAGCAAGATAGCCTCGAACACCGGGGAGCTGTTTTTT
D: .
size: .
J: TRBJ2-2
V: TRBV28

CDR3: CASRVRGGDEKLFF
DNA: TGTGCCAGCAGGGTACGAGGAGGGGATGAAAAACTGTTTTTT
D: .
size: .
J: TRBJ1-4
V: TRBV11-2

CDR3: CASSEVASGGWSTDTQYF
DNA: TGTGCCAGCAGTGAAGTGGCTAGCGGGGGGTGGAGCACAGATACGCAGTATTTT
D: TRBD2
size: .
J: TRBJ2-3
V: TRBV6-1

CDR3: CASSLALTGGGYTF
DNA: TGTGCCAGCAGCTTAGCGCTGACGGGTGGCGGCTACACCTTC
D: .
size: .
J: TRBJ1-2
V: TRBV7-8

CDR3: CASSPRGTSSGANVLTF
DNA: TGTGCCAGCAGCCCAAGGGGGACGAGCTCTGGGGCCAACGTCCTGACTTTC
D: .
size: .
J: TRBJ2-6
V: TRBV7-2

CDR3: CASSLDGGGGRRNEQFF
DNA: TGCGCCAGCAGCTTGGATGGGGGCGGGGGTCGGAGGAATGAGCAGTTCTTC
D: .
size: .
J: TRBJ2-1
V: TRBV5-1

CDR3: CASGRDRNQPQHF
DNA: TGTGCCAGCGGCCGGGACAGAAATCAGCCCCAGCATTTT
D: TRBD1
size: .
J: TRBJ1-5
V: TRBV6-1

CDR3: CASSPGTSGQTGELFF
DNA: TGTGCCAGCAGCCCAGGGACTAGCGGACAGACCGGGGAGCTGTTCTTT
D: TRBD2
size: .
J: TRBJ2-2
V: TRBV7-7

CDR3: CASSQDAGLAGVGTQYF
DNA: TGCGCCAGCAGCCAAGATGCGGGACTAGCGGGAGTAGGGACCCAGTACTTC
D: TRBD2
size: .
J: TRBJ2-5
V: TRBV4-3

CDR3: CASSPGQGLEQYF
DNA: TGTGCCAGCTCACCCGGGCAGGGCCTCGAGCAGTACTTC
D: .
size: few
J: TRBJ2-7
V: TRBV18

CDR3: CASSTKTGWVLDSTEAFF
DNA: TGTGCCAGCAGCACCAAGACAGGGTGGGTGTTGGATTCCACTGAAGCTTTCTTT
D: TRBD1
size: .
J: TRBJ1-1
V: TRBV5-4

CDR3: CASSPGLAGSGGELFF
DNA: TGTGCCAGCAGCCCAGGACTAGCGGGTTCCGGCGGGGAGCTGTTTTTT
D: TRBD2
size: once
J: TRBJ2-2
V: TRBV7-6

CDR3: CAWAGLAGAKWGNEQFF
DNA: TGTGCCTGGGCCGGACTAGCGGGGGCAAAGTGGGGCAATGAGCAGTTCTTC
D: TRBD2
size: .
J: TRBJ2-1
V: TRBV30

CDR3: CASSSDTRLEAFF
DNA: TGTGCCAGCAGTTCGGACACACGGTTAGAAGCTTTCTTT
D: .
size: .
J: TRBJ1-1
V: TRBV27

CDR3: CASSETLLYEQYF
DNA: TGTGCCAGCAGCGAAACACTACTGTACGAGCAGTACTTC
D: .
size: .
J: TRBJ2-7
V: TRBV7-9

CDR3: CASSVWSGGYTF
DNA: TGTGCCAGCAGCGTATGGTCGGGAGGCTACACCTTC
D: .
size: .
J: TRBJ1-2
V: TRBV9

CDR3: CASSQTGYTDTQYF
DNA: TGTGCCAGCAGCCAGACAGGATACACAGATACGCAGTATTTT
D: .
size: .
J: TRBJ2-3
V: TRBV7-3

CDR3: CAWMLTSANTEAFF
DNA: TGTGCCTGGATGTTAACATCCGCCAACACTGAAGCTTTCTTT
D: .
size: .
J: TRBJ1-1
V: TRBV30

CDR3: CASSPQAPSGSQETQYF
DNA: TGTGCCAGCTCACCCCAGGCGCCTAGCGGGAGCCAAGAGACCCAGTACTTC
D: TRBD2
size: .
J: TRBJ2-5
V: TRBV18

CDR3: CASSAGQGNNSPLHF
DNA: TGTGCCAGCAGTGCGGGACAGGGAAATAATTCACCCCTCCACTTT
D: TRBD1
size: .
J: TRBJ1-6
V: TRBV28

CDR3: CASSQVVNSGRYNEQFF
DNA: TGCGCCAGCAGCCAAGTGGTTAATAGCGGGAGGTACAATGAGCAGTTCTTC
D: TRBD2
size: .
J: TRBJ2-1
V: TRBV4-3

CDR3: CASRKDSLDQPQHF
DNA: TGTGCCAGCAGGAAGGACAGCTTAGATCAGCCCCAGCATTTT
D: .
size: few
J: TRBJ1-5
V: TRBV2

CDR3: CASLNDRAYGYTF
DNA: TGTGCCAGTTTGAACGACAGGGCCTATGGCTACACCTTC
D: TRBD1
size: .
J: TRBJ1-2
V: TRBV18

CDR3: CASSGRGRAGSSYEQYF
DNA: TGCGCCAGCAGTGGGCGAGGGAGGGCAGGGAGCTCCTACGAGCAGTACTTC
D: TRBD2
size: .
J: TRBJ2-7
V: TRBV10-1

CDR3: CASSEGGNKNIQYF
DNA: TGTGCCAGCAGCGAAGGGGGAAACAAAAACATTCAGTACTTC
D: .
size: .
J: TRBJ2-4
V: TRBV7-6

CDR3: CASRLPGQHNEQFF
DNA: TGTGCCAGCAGGTTGCCGGGACAACACAATGAGCAGTTCTTC
D: .
size: few
J: TRBJ2-1
V: TRBV27

CDR3: CASSERGTGYEKLFF
DNA: TGTGCCAGCAGTGAACGTGGGACAGGGTATGAAAAACTGTTTTTT
D: TRBD1
size: few
J: TRBJ1-4
V: TRBV6-1

CDR3: CASTRTGGLDYGYTF
DNA: TGCGCCAGCACTCGTACAGGGGGCTTGGACTATGGCTACACCTTC
D: TRBD1
size: .
J: TRBJ1-2
V: TRBV5-1

CDR3: CSSSLSQGLEAFF
DNA: TGTTCCAGCAGCTTATCACAGGGGTTGGAAGCTTTCTTT
D: TRBD1
size: .
J: TRBJ1-1
V: TRBV7-9

CDR3: CASSLTAQETQYF
DNA: TGTGCCAGCAGCTTAACGGCACAAGAGACCCAGTACTTC
D: .
size: .
J: TRBJ2-5
V: TRBV7-3

CDR3: CASSYTPQAYEQYF
DNA: TGTGCCAGCAGTTACACCCCCCAGGCTTACGAGCAGTACTTC
D: .
size: few
J: TRBJ2-7
V: TRBV6-5

CDR3: CASSEYRDSGYTF
DNA: TGTGCCAGCAGTGAATACAGGGATAGTGGCTACACCTTC
D: .
size: few
J: TRBJ1-2
V: TRBV6-1

CDR3: CSVAGPAGGVGELFF
DNA: TGCAGCGTTGCAGGGCCAGCGGGGGGAGTCGGGGAGCTGTTTTTT
D: TRBD2
size: .
J: TRBJ2-2
V: TRBV29-1

CDR3: CASSLVGTSGGTEQFF
DNA: TGCGCCAGCAGCTTGGTGGGGACTAGCGGAGGGACGGAGCAGTTCTTC
D: TRBD2
size: .
J: TRBJ2-1
V: TRBV5-1

CDR3: CASSITYQPQHF
DNA: TGTGCCAGCAGCATCACTTATCAGCCCCAGCATTTT
D: .
size: once
J: TRBJ1-5
V: TRBV5-8

CDR3: CASSQETGGTEAFF
DNA: TGTGCCAGCTCACAAGAGACAGGGGGCACTGAAGCTTTCTTT
D: TRBD1
size: .
J: TRBJ1-1
V: TRBV18

CDR3: CASSLNSGTANSPLHF
DNA: TGCGCCAGCAGCCTTAATTCCGGGACAGCAAATTCACCCCTCCACTTT
D: TRBD1
size: few
J: TRBJ1-6
V: TRBV4-1

CDR3: CASSLGAVDERPQHF
DNA: TGTGCCAGCAGCTTAGGGGCCGTCGACGAGAGGCCCCAGCATTTT
D: .
size: .
J: TRBJ1-5
V: TRBV7-9